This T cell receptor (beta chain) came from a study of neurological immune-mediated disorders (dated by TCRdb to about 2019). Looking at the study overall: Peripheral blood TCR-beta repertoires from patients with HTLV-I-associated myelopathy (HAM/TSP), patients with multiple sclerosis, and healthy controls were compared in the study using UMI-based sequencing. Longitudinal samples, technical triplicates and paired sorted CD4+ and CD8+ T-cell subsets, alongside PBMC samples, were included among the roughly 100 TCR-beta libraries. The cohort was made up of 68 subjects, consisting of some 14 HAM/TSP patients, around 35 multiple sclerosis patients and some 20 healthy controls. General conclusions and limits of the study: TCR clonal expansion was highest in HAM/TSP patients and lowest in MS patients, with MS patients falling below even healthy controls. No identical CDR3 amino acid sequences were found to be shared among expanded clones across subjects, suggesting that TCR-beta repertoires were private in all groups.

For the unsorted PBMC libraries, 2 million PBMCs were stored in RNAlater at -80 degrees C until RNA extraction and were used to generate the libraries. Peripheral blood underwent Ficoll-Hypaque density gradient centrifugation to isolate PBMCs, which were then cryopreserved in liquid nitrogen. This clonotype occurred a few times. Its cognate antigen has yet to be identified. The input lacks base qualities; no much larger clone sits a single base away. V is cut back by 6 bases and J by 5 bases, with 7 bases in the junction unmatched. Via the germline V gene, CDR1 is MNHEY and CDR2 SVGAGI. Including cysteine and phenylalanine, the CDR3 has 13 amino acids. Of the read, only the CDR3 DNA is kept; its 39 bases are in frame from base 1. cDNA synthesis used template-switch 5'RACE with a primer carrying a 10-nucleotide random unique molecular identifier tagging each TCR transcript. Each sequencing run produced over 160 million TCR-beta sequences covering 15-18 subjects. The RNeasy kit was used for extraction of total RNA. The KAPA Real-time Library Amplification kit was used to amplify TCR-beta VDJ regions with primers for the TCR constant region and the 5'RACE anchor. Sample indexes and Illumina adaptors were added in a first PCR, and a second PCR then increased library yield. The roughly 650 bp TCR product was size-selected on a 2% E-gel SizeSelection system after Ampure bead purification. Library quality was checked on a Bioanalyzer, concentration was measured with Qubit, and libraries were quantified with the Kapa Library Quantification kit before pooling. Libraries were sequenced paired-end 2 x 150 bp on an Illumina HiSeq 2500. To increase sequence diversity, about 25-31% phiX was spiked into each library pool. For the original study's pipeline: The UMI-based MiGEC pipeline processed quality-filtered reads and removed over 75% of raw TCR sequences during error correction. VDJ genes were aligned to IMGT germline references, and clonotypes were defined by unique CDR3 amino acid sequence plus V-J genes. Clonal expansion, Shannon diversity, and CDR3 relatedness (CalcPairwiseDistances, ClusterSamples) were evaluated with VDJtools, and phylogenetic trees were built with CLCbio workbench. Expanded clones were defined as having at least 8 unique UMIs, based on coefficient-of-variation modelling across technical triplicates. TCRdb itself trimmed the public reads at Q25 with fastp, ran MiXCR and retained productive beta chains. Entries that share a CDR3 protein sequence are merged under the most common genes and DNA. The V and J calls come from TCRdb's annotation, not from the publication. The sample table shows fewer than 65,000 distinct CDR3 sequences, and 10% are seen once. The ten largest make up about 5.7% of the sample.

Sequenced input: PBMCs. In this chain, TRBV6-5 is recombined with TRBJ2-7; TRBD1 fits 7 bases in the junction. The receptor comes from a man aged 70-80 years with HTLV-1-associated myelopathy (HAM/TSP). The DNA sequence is TGTGCCAGCAGACGAACAGGGGCGGACGAGCAGTACTTC. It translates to CASRRTGADEQYF.